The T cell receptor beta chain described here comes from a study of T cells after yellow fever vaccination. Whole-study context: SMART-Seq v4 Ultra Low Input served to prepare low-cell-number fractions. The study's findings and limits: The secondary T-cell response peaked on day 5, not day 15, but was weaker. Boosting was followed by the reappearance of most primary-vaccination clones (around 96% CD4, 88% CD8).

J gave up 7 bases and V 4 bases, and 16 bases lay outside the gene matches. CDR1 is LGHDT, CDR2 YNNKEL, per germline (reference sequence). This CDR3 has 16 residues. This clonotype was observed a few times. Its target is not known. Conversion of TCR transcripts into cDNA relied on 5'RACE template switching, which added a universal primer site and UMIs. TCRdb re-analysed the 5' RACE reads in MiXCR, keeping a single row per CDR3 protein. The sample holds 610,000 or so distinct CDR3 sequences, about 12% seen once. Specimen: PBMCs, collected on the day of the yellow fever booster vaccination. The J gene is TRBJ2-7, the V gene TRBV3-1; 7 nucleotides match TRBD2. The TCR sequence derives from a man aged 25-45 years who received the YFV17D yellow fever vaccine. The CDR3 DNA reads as TGTGCCAGCAGCCCTCAGGCCGGGGGAGGGCCTAATGAGCAGTACTTC. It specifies CASSPQAGGGPNEQYF.